The source of this T cell receptor beta chain is a study of T cell responses to AZD1222 COVID-19 vaccine. Broader study findings: Of spike-specific TCRs, nearly half reportedly target regions left unmutated in variants. Only a handful of AZD1222 recipients, more than 5 in all, had baseline seropositivity. Donor demographics were predominantly white British with a female majority; clonal diversity may be underestimated. The breadth and depth of Spike-specific TCRs increased once two AZD1222 doses had been given.

A remark on this clone: As yet, its antigen is unknown.

Sequenced by immunoSEQ multiplex PCR; TCRdb stores in-frame clones only, minus some. The table lists over 100,000 clones, about nine tenths of them singletons. The CDR3 length is 14 residues. The V and J ends lost 0 bases and 1 base respectively, with 7 bases between them. Germline-derived CDR1 and CDR2 are GTSNPN and SVGIG (reference sequence). This rearrangement joins TRBV30 to TRBJ1-5; D remains ambiguous. The TCR originated in an adult in good health. The specimen was peripheral blood, collected on day 0 of AZD1222 vaccination. This chain's CDR3 is CAWSVGRSNQPQHF. In DNA, the CDR3 is TGTGCCTGGAGTGTAGGTCGGAGCAATCAGCCCCAGCATTTT.